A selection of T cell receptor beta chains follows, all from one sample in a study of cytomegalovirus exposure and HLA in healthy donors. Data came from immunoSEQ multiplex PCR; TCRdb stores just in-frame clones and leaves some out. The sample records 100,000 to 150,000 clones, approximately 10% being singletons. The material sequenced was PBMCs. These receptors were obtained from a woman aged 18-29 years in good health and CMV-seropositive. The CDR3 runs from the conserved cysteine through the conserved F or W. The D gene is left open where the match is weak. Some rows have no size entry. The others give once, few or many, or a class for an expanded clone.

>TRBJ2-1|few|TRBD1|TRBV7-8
TGTGCCAGCAGCCTCTGGGACAGGAGGATTGACAATGAGCAGTTCTTC
CASSLWDRRIDNEQFF
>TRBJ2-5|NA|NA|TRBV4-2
TGTGCCAGCAGCCAGAACGGGGAGACCCAGTACTTC
CASSQNGETQYF
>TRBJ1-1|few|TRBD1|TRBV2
TGTGCCAGCAGCCAGACAGGGGGGAACACTGAAGCTTTCTTT
CASSQTGGNTEAFF
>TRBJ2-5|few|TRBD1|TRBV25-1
TGTGCCAGCAGTCCCAAGACAGGGGGGGATGAGACCCAGTACTTC
CASSPKTGGDETQYF
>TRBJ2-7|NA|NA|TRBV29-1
TGCAGCGCTTGCAGGGGGGAATACGAGCAGTACTTC
CSACRGEYEQYF
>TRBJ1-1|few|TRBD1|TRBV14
TGTGCCAGCAGCCCCCTGGGACAGATGAACACTGAAGCTTTCTTT
CASSPLGQMNTEAFF
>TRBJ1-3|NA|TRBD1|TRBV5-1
TGCGCCAGCAGCCCGCAGGGGGCTGGAAACACCATATATTTT
CASSPQGAGNTIYF
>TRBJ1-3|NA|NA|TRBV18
TGTGCCAGCTCCCTTCTGGCGGATCCTGAAAACACCATATATTTT
CASSLLADPENTIYF
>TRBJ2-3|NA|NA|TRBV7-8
TGTGCCAGCAGCCAATATCCATCCGGGACAGATACGCAGTATTTT
CASSQYPSGTDTQYF
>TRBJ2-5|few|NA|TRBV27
TGTGCCAGCCGACCTGGGTGGGCTGAGACCCAGTACTTC
CASRPGWAETQYF
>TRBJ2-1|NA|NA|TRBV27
TGTGCCAGCAGTTTATCCCAATCGGGGAATGAGCAGTTCTTC
CASSLSQSGNEQFF
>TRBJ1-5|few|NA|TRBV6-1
TGTGCCAGCAGAGGTGACAGTAACAATCAGCCCCAGCATTTT
CASRGDSNNQPQHF
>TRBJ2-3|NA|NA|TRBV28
TGTGCCAGCAGTTTATTATATGAAAGGCGGCCTAAGAGCACAGATACGCAGTATTTT
CASSLLYERRPKSTDTQYF
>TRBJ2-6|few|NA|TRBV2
TGTGCCAGCAATGGCAGGTCATCCTCTGGGGCCAACGTCCTGACTTTC
CASNGRSSSGANVLTF
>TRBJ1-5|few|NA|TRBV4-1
TGCGCCAGCAGCCAGGTAGGGGATCAGCCCCAGCATTTT
CASSQVGDQPQHF
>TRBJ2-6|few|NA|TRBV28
TGTGCCAGCAGTTTGTCAGGGGCCAACGTCCTGACTTTC
CASSLSGANVLTF
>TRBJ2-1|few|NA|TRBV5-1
TGCGCCAGCAGCTTGGAGAGAGCCGAGCAGTTCTTC
CASSLERAEQFF
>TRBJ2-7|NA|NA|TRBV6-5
TGTGCCAGCAGTCCCGCTAGCACCCTCTCCTACGAGCAGTACTTC
CASSPASTLSYEQYF